The entry below describes one TCR beta chain. Its target is not known. The data derive from a study of shared clonotypes between healthy human individuals. Per the original data handling: Filtering differed because ImmunoSEQ produced junction-only sequences that carried no quality scores. Clones were sequenced by immunoSEQ multiplex PCR, and TCRdb holds only the in-frame ones, with some missing. V and J calls plus clone size are reproduced from that table; the DNA served to infer D and trimming. The sample records some 490,000 clones, roughly 80% being singletons. CDR1 is MDHEN, CDR2 SYDVKM, per germline. This CDR3 comprises 16 residues. V lost 2 bases and J lost 4, with 12 bases in between. The study, taken as a whole, reports: Read depth was anticipated to influence clonotype sharing among donors.

The source of this sequence is a woman in her 40s in good health. Some clones in this sample may be carry-over from other donors' samples. Sequencing was performed on PBMCs. This rearrangement joins TRBV28 to TRBJ2-6; D is unclear. The DNA of the CDR3 is TGTGCCAGCAGTTTACCCCCGCCGTCAGGGGCCAACGTCCTGACTTTC. It yields the protein CASSLPPPSGANVLTF.